This TCR beta chain was identified during a study of blood T cell repertoires in COVID-19. Across fewer than 25 US areas, participants ranged in age from about 18 to 100 years. Original methodology: Amplifying reference gene primers gave estimates of nucleated cell counts. The assay was immunoSEQ multiplex PCR, and TCRdb's table has in-frame clones only and misses some. V and J calls and clone size follow that table, whereas D and trimming were derived from the DNA. The sample has about 330,000 clones; 92% are singletons. V lost 8 bases and J lost 4, with 18 bases in between. This CDR3 has 15 amino acids. Germline V gene sequence: CDR1 LNHDA, CDR2 SQIVND (reference sequence).

The sequence was obtained from a woman aged 30 to 39 who had recovered from COVID-19. The genes are TRBV19 and TRBJ2-1, with D maybe TRBD2 (6 bases). The sequencing input was PBMCs or T cells enriched from blood (not recorded which). CDR3 bases: TGTGCCAGTCTCGGGGGTCCACGGGGGTACAATGAGCAGTTCTTC. The encoded protein is CASLGGPRGYNEQFF. Drawing the rest from reference TRBV19 and TRBJ2-1, the complete variable domain is DGGITQSPKYLFRKEGQNVTLSCEQNLNHDAMYWYRQDPGQGLRLIYYSQIVNDFQKGDIAEGYSVSREKKESFPLTVTSAQKNPTAFYLCASLGGPRGYNEQFFGPGTRLTVL.